The 17 T cell receptor beta chains below all came from one sample that was sequenced in a study of siplizumab effects on memory and regulatory T cells. TCRdb's copy holds only in-frame clones and misses some; the assay was immunoSEQ multiplex PCR. The repertoire holds some 100,000 clones, with more than 85% as singletons. Sequencing was carried out using CD4+ T cells sorted from blood. These receptors all come from a human donor in good health.

The V and J genes are TRBV6-4 and TRBJ2-7; 7 nucleotides align to TRBD1. Trimming took 0 bases from V and 2 from J; bases not matched to a gene: 13. The CDR3 extends over 18 amino acids. The germline CDR1 and CDR2 sequences are MRHNA and SNTAGT. Here the CDR3 reads CASSDSRQRDSYTYEQYF. Here the CDR3 DNA reads TGTGCCAGCAGTGACTCGAGACAGAGGGACAGCTACACCTACGAGCAGTACTTC.

The chain recombines TRBV7-8 with TRBJ1-1, with D hard to call. The germline gives CDR1 SGHVS, CDR2 FQNEAQ. Trimming removed 2 bases at V and 5 bases at J, with 3 bases between. CDR3 length equals 11 residues. The CDR3 bases are TGTGCCAGCAGCTTATATACTGAAGCTTTCTTT. Its translation: CASSLYTEAFF.

A word on this clone: The identical CDR3 is also encoded by other nucleotide sequences in the sample. V is TRBV7-2 and J is TRBJ2-5; D is unresolved. V was cut by 4 bases and J by 1 base, with 7 bases left in between. CDR3 size: 13 residues. The germline gives CDR1 SGHTA, CDR2 FQGNSA. CDR3 amino acids: CASSSRVQETQYF. The DNA of the CDR3 is TGTGCCAGCAGCTCACGGGTCCAAGAGACCCAGTACTTC.

The CDR3 DNA reads as TGTGCCAGTAGTGAACTGGCCAAAAACATTCAGTACTTC. This translates into CASSELAKNIQYF. The gene calls are TRBV19 and TRBJ2-4; no reliable D call. The CDR3 runs to 13 residues. The V gene's germline CDR1 is LNHDA and CDR2 SQIVND (reference sequence). V was cut by 5 bases and J by 1 base, with 6 bases left in between. Drawing the rest from reference TRBV19 and TRBJ2-4, the complete variable domain is DGGITQSPKYLFRKEGQNVTLSCEQNLNHDAMYWYRQDPGQGLRLIYYSQIVNDFQKGDIAEGYSVSREKKESFPLTVTSAQKNPTAFYLCASSELAKNIQYFGAGTRLSVL.

The chain employs TRBV9 and TRBJ1-2; D unclear. Germline loops: CDR1 SGDLS, CDR2 YYNGEE. Trimming left V 0 bases short and J 4 bases short, with 10 bases between. The CDR3 length is 14 residues. The CDR3 reads CASSVASEPYGYTF. The CDR3 DNA sequence: TGTGCCAGCAGCGTAGCCTCAGAACCCTATGGCTACACCTTC.

On this clone: One end of the junction fails to match germline, which may point to a read error. This chain connects TRBV18 to TRBJ2-7; D is ambiguous. Germline CDR1 reads KGHSH; CDR2 reads LQKENI. CDR3 length: 12 amino acids. CDR3 region: CASSPSSETVRF. CDR3 DNA sequence: TGTGCCAGCTCACCGTCGTCTGAGACTGTACGCTTC.

This chain links TRBV4-3 with TRBJ1-6; D is perhaps TRBD1 (5 bases). This CDR3 contains 18 residues. V lost 1 base, J lost 4 bases, and 17 bases lay in between. Germline V gene data show CDR1 as LGHNA and CDR2 as YSLEER. The CDR3 region has the DNA TGCGCCAGCAGCCAAGGTCCAGGGCTAAGCTCATATAATTCACCCCTCCACTTT. It is translated as CASSQGPGLSSYNSPLHF.

This chain joins TRBV5-1 and TRBJ2-2, with D possibly being TRBD1 or TRBD2 (5 bases each). V was clipped by 3 bases and J by 5 bases, with 20 bases between them. CDR1 is SGHRS, CDR2 YFSETQ, per germline. The CDR3 runs 17 residues. The chain's CDR3 is CASSSGRRAEDTGELFF. The CDR3 DNA reads TGCGCCAGCAGCTCCGGTCGCAGGGCGGAGGATACCGGGGAGCTGTTTTTT.

The genes are TRBV27 and TRBJ1-1; 7 bases map to TRBD1. J lost 6 bases, V lost 10 bases, and 11 bases had no gene match. The germline V gene has CDR1 MNHEY and CDR2 SMNVEV (reference sequence). The CDR3 consists of 13 residues. The CDR3, as DNA: TGTGCCACCGGGTACAGGGGTGAATCTGAAGCTTTCTTT. This translates into CATGYRGESEAFF.

This chain connects TRBV21-1 to TRBJ1-1. TRBV21-1 has pseudogene status. This CDR3 is 13 amino acids long. Here the CDR3 DNA reads TGTGCCAGCAGCAAACCGAGGAACACTGAAGCTTTCTTT. Translation gives CASSKPRNTEAFF.

This rearrangement joins TRBV2 to TRBJ2-3; possible D gene TRBD2, 6 bases. The V gene's germline CDR1 is SNHLY and CDR2 FYNNEI. This CDR3 has 15 amino acids. V gave up 6 bases and J gave up 6 bases, with 19 bases separating them. The CDR3 protein is CASRPQTSAGDTQYF. CDR3 coding DNA: TGTGCCAGCAGACCTCAGACTAGTGCAGGGGATACGCAGTATTTT.

The V call is TRBV12-5, the J call TRBJ1-2; perhaps TRBD1 as D (5 bases). The germline CDR1 and CDR2 sequences are LGHNT and FRNRAP. V dropped 2 bases and J dropped 3 bases, with 10 bases sitting between them. The CDR3 consists of 14 residues. The CDR3 DNA reads as TGTGCTAGTGGTTTGAGTCAGGGTGACTATGGCTACACCTTC. Translated, it gives CASGLSQGDYGYTF.

The CDR3 DNA sequence: TGCGCCAGCAGCCAAGATGAAGGCGGCGAGCAGTACTTC. Its translation: CASSQDEGGEQYF. The chain has TRBV4-3 and TRBJ2-7; no definite D call. The CDR3 covers 13 residues. Trimming took off 0 bases at V and 6 bases at J, with 9 bases between the two ends. Germline CDR1 and CDR2: LGHNA and YSLEER.

This chain uses TRBV30 with TRBJ1-2; 7 bases line up with TRBD1. J gave up 4 bases and V 1 base, and 9 bases lay outside the gene matches. Looked up from germline, CDR1 is GTSNPN and CDR2 is SVGIG (reference sequence). The CDR3 consists of 15 residues. The CDR3 sequence is CAWSDEGGGSYGYTF. The CDR3 DNA is TGTGCCTGGAGTGACGAAGGGGGCGGAAGCTATGGCTACACCTTC.

The chain carries TRBV5-3 and TRBJ2-7, with D tentatively TRBD2 (6 bases). TRBV5-3 has ORF status, its function being uncertain. Trimming stripped 4 bases from V and 3 bases from J, with 17 bases between. This CDR3 region has 15 residues. CDR3 loop: CARSPPTSRIYEQYF. In nucleotides, the CDR3 is TGTGCCAGAAGCCCGCCGACTAGTCGGATCTACGAGCAGTACTTC.

This chain joins TRBV7-3 and TRBJ1-1; D is uncertain. Between the trimmed V and J ends, which lost 1 base and 11 bases, there was a span of 14 bases. CDR1 SGHTA and CDR2 FQGTGA come from the germline V gene. This CDR3 has 13 amino acids. The CDR3 DNA sequence: TGTGCCAGCAGCTTAAGGCCGAGGGATGAGGCTTTCTTT. It yields the protein CASSLRPRDEAFF.

V usage is TRBV6-5 and J usage is TRBJ2-2; TRBD1 aligns across 7 bases. The CDR3 totals 16 residues. The ends lost 0 bases at V and 6 bases at J; junction bases unmatched: 7. Germline V gene sequence: CDR1 MNHEY, CDR2 SVGAGI. The CDR3 spells CASSYSGGAEAGELFF. The CDR3 region has the DNA TGTGCCAGCAGTTACTCAGGGGGCGCTGAAGCCGGGGAGCTGTTTTTT.